This T cell receptor beta chain was recovered during a study of tumor and adjacent non-tumor tissue in lung cancer. The library came from three nested PCR rounds adapted from ARM-PCR protocols. TCRdb re-analysed the multiplex PCR reads in MiXCR, keeping a single row per CDR3 protein. In the table there are 120,000 or so distinct CDR3 sequences, approximately 71% of which are singletons. Concerning this clonotype: One end of the junction does not line up with germline, which may come from a read error.

The template was RNA from unsorted bulk tissue. The CDR3 extends over 11 amino acids. The V gene's germline CDR1 is MDHEN and CDR2 SYDVKM. The clonotype originates from a man aged 30 to 45 with non-small cell lung cancer. The source material was lung tumor tissue. The chain uses TRBV28 and TRBJ2-1; D is uncertain. The CDR3 loop is CASGNYNDQFF. In nucleotides, the CDR3 is TGTGCCAGCGGTAACTACAATGATCAGTTCTTC.